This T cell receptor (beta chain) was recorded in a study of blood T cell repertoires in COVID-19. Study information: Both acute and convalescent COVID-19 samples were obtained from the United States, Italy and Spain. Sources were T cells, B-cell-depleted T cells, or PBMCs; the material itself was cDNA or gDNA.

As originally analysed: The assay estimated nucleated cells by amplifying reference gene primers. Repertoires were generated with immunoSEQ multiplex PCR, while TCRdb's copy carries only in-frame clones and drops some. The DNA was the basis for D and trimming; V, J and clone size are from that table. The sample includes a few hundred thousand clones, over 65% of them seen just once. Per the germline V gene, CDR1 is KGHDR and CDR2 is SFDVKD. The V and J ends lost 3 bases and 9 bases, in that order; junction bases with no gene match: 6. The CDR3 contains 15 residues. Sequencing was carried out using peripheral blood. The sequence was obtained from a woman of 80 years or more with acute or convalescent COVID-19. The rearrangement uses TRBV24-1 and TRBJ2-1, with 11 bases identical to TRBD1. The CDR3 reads CATSDTRTGGGEQFF. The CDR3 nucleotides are TGTGCCACCAGTGATACCCGGACAGGGGGCGGTGAGCAGTTCTTC.